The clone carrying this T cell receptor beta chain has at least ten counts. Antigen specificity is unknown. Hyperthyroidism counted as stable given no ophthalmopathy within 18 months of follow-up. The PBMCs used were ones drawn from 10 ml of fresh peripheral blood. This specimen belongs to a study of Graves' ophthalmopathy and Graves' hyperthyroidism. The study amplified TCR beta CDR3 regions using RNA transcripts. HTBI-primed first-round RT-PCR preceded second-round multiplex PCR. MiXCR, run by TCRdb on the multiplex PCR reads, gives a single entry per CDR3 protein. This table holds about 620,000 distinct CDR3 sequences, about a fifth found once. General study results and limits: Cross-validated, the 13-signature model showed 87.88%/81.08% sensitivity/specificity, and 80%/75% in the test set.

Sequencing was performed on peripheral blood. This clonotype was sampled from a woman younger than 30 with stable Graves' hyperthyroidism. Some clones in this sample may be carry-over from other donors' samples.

The CDR3 DNA reads TGTGCCAGCAGTTTAGGTAGCGGGAACGAGCAGTACTTC. As protein: CASSLGSGNEQYF. The rearrangement uses TRBV12-3 or TRBV12-4 and TRBJ2-7; TRBD2 aligns across 8 bases. Trimming at V came to 1 base and at J to 5 bases, leaving 1 base not matched to a gene. This CDR3 has 13 residues.